Each of the 5 T cell receptor beta chains below was sequenced from the same sample in a study of beta chain features in type 1 diabetes listed by TCRdb under 2018. Libraries came from the immunoSEQ multiplex PCR assay. All of the isolated RNA was reverse transcribed with the High Capacity cDNA Reverse Transcription Kit, so expressed TCRB transcripts were sequenced. Sourced from immuneACCESS, this table was stored by TCRdb with only in-frame sequences that have V and J called. A share of the clones is absent; for the studies checked, an unresolved V gene accounts for under half, and the remainder has no known explanation. The sample contains around 140,000 clones, more than 9% of them found a single time. The ten largest clones add up to 1% to 1.5% of the sample. Sequencing was carried out using naive CD4+ T cells from blood. The sample's cell subset or site, from its label and the paper: true naive CD4+ T cells. The receptors were sampled from a man between 18 and 29 years old in good health.

This clone appeared many times. V is TRBV10-3 and J is TRBJ2-1; no reliable D call. The V gene's germline CDR1 is ENHRY and CDR2 SYGVKD. The CDR3 covers 12 residues. V was cut by 8 bases and J by 7 bases, with 12 bases left in between. CDR3: CAIHDNWNEQFF. CDR3 in DNA: TGTGCCATCCACGACAATTGGAATGAGCAGTTCTTC.

This clone was observed a few times. The chain is built from TRBV9 and TRBJ1-2, with unresolved D. CDR1 and CDR2 from the germline V gene are SGDLS and YYNGEE. V shed 3 bases and J shed 1 base, with 7 bases lying between them. The CDR3 length is 13 residues. The chain's CDR3 is CASSAPRNYGYTF. The CDR3 DNA sequence: TGTGCCAGCAGCGCACCGCGTAACTATGGCTACACCTTC. The full variable domain, rest sourced from reference TRBV9 and TRBJ1-2, is DSGVTQTPKHLITATGQRVTLRCSPRSGDLSVYWYQQSLDQGLQFLIQYYNGEERAKGNILERFSAQQFPDLHSELNLSSLELGDSALYFCASSAPRNYGYTFGSGTRLTVV.

The rearrangement joins TRBV27 to TRBJ2-7; the D gene is possibly TRBD1 (5 bases). Germline CDR1 MNHEY, CDR2 SMNVEV (reference sequence). V lost 2 bases to trimming and J lost 3 bases, with 14 bases between them. The CDR3 sequence is 15 residues long. The CDR3 nucleotides read TGTGCCAGCAGTTTACAAGGGGCTCCCATCTACGAGCAGTACTTC. Protein sequence: CASSLQGAPIYEQYF.

This clone was recorded at least ten times. The rearrangement joins TRBV7-9 to TRBJ1-1, with 7 positions matching TRBD1. Germline-derived CDR1 and CDR2 are SEHNR and FQNEAQ (reference sequence). V lost 3 bases to trimming and J lost 3 bases; unmatched junction nucleotides: 1. CDR3 length equals 13 residues. CDR3 sequence reads: CASSFTGDTEAFF. CDR3 sequence (DNA): TGTGCCAGCAGCTTCACAGGGGACACTGAAGCTTTCTTT.

This clone was counted a few times. This chain links TRBV29-1 with TRBJ2-7, with 8 positions matching TRBD1. With V trimmed by 3 bases and J by 6 bases, 7 bases remained unmatched. CDR3 size: 13 residues. CDR1 SQVTM and CDR2 ANQGSEA come from the germline V gene. DNA for the CDR3: TGCAGCGTTGATAGGCAGGGGGCCGGCGAGCAGTACTTC. This codes for CSVDRQGAGEQYF.